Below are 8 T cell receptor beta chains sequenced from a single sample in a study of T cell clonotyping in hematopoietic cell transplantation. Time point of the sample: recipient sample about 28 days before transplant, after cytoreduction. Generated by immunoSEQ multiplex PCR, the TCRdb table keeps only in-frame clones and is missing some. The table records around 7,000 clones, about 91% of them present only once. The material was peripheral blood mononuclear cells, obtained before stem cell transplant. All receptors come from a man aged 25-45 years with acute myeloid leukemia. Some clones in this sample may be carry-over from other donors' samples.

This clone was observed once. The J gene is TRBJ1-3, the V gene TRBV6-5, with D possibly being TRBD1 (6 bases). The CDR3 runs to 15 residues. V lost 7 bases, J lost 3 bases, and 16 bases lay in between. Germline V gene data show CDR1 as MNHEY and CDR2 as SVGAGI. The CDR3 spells CASKFHWTDGNTIYF. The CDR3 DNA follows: TGTGCCAGCAAGTTCCACTGGACAGATGGAAACACCATATATTTT.

The CDR3 region has the DNA TGTGCCAGTATGGGGTGGGAAGAGACCCAGTACTTC. Translating it yields CASMGWEETQYF. The chain couples TRBV19 to TRBJ2-5; D ambiguous. The ends were cut back, 7 bases at V and 3 bases at J, with 9 bases in the middle. In germline, CDR1 is LNHDA, CDR2 SQIVND (reference sequence). The CDR3 has 12 amino acids.

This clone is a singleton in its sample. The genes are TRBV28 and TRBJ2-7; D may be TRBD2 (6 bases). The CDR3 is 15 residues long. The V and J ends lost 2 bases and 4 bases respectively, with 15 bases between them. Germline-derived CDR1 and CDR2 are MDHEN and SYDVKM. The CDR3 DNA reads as TGTGCCAGCAGTTTAAAAACTGCGACTAGGTACGAGCAGTACTTC. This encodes CASSLKTATRYEQYF.

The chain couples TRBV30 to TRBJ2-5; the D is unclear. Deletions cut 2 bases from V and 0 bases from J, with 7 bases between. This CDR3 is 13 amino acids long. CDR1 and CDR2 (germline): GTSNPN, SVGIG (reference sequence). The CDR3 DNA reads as TGTGCCTGGAGTTTATGGGACCAAGAGACCCAGTACTTC. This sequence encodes CAWSLWDQETQYF.

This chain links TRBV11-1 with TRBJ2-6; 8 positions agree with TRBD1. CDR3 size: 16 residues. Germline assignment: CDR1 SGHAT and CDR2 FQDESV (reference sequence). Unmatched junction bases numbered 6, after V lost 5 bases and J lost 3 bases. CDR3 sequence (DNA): TGTGCCAGCAGCCCACGCGGACAGGGTGGGGCCAACGTCCTGACTTTC. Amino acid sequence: CASSPRGQGGANVLTF.

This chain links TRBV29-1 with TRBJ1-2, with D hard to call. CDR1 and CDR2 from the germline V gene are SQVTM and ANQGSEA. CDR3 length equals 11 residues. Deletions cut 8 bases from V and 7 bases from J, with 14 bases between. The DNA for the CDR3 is TGCAGCACCCTGGAGTTTGGTGGCTACACCTTC. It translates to CSTLEFGGYTF.

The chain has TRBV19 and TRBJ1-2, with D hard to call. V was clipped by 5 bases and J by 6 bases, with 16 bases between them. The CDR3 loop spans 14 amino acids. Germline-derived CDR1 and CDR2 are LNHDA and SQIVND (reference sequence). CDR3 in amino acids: CASSPSSGLDGYTF. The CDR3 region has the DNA TGTGCCAGTAGTCCTTCATCAGGATTGGATGGCTACACCTTC.

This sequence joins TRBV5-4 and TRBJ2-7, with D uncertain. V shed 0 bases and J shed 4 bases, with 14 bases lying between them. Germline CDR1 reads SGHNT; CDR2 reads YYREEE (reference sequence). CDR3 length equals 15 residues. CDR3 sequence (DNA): TGTGCCAGCAGCTTGGGGTCCGGGCAGCAATACGAGCAGTACTTC. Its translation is CASSLGSGQQYEQYF.